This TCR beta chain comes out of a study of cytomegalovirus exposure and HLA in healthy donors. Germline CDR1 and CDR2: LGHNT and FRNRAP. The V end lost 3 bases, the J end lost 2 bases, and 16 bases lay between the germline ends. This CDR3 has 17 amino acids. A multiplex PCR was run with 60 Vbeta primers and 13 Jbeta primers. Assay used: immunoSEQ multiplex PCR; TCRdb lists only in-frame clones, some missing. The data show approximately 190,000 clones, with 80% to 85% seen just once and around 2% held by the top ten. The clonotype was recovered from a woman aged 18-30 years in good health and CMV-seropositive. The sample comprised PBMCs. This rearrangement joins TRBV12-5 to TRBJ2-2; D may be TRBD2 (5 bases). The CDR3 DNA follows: TGTGCTAGTGGTTTTATGGCGGCCGCGGGTAACACCGGGGAGCTGTTTTTT. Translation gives CASGFMAAAGNTGELFF.